One and the same sample provided the 6 T cell receptor beta chains below, sequenced in a study of T-cell memory formation after mild COVID-19. TCRdb ran MiXCR on the 5' RACE reads and lists one entry per CDR3 protein. Found here are around 110,000 distinct CDR3 sequences, about a sixth of them singletons; the top ten hold 25% to 35%. Sequences were obtained from PBMCs or a T cell subset sorted from them (not recorded which). The receptors come from an adult woman who had mild COVID-19 (a few samples of this study predate the infection). Cell type and time point are not known.

The chain carries TRBV29-1 and TRBJ1-2; no firm D call. The CDR3 has 14 amino acids. Germline lookup yields CDR1 SQVTM and CDR2 ANQGSEA. Trimming removed 4 bases at V and 0 bases at J, with 12 bases between. The CDR3, as DNA: TGCAGCGTTGTATCCGGGAAAGCTAACTATGGCTACACCTTC. Translated: CSVVSGKANYGYTF.

J is TRBJ1-1 and V is TRBV29-1; D gene uncertain. The CDR3 is 11 residues long. V was shortened by 4 bases and J by 9 bases, with 12 bases between the two germline ends. Germline V gives CDR1 SQVTM, CDR2 ANQGSEA. The CDR3, as DNA: TGCAGCGTTGGCAGCGTGATAAAAGCTTTCTTT. This codes for CSVGSVIKAFF.

This clonotype occurred a few times. This chain connects TRBV9 to TRBJ2-1; 9 nucleotides align to TRBD1. There are 13 residues in the CDR3. V gave up 6 bases and J gave up 7 bases; unmatched junction bases: 5. The V gene's germline CDR1 is SGDLS and CDR2 YYNGEE. CDR3 DNA sequence: TGTGCCAGCAAATCCGGGACAGGGAATGAGCAGTTCTTC. Its protein product is CASKSGTGNEQFF.

In its sample, this clonotype was seen a few times. The J gene is TRBJ2-7, the V gene TRBV5-1; D is undetermined. This CDR3 has 12 residues. V lost 4 bases and J 4 bases, leaving 9 bases between the germline ends. Germline values: CDR1 SGHRS, CDR2 YFSETQ. The CDR3 sequence is CASSSNRYEQYF. The CDR3 DNA is TGCGCCAGCAGCAGCAATCGGTACGAGCAGTACTTC.

This sequence joins TRBV19 and TRBJ1-1; D not resolved. Germline CDR1 is LNHDA and CDR2 is SQIVND (reference sequence). The CDR3 is 12 residues long. Trimming left V 5 bases short and J 1 base short, with 5 bases between. The DNA of the CDR3 is TGTGCCAGTAGTGGCCCGAACACTGAAGCTTTCTTT. Its protein is CASSGPNTEAFF.

This clonotype was seen at least ten times. CDR3 sequence: CASSRTGDEQYF. As DNA, the CDR3 is TGTGCCAGCAGTCGAACAGGGGACGAGCAGTACTTC. This sequence joins TRBV12-3 or TRBV12-4 and TRBJ2-7; 7 nucleotides line up with TRBD1. The J segment lost 5 bases and the V segment lost 5 bases, leaving 3 bases of the junction unmatched. The CDR3 totals 12 residues.